This paragraph reports one TCR beta chain. Measured with immunoSEQ multiplex PCR; TCRdb has only the in-frame clones, and not every one. The sample consists of about 56,000 clones, around 80% of them appearing once. Germline V lookup: CDR1 LNHDA, CDR2 SQIVND (reference sequence). CDR3 length equals 14 residues. V dropped 6 bases and J dropped 1 base, with 13 bases sitting between them. The data derive from a study of blood T cell repertoires in COVID-19. The gene calls are TRBV19 and TRBJ2-7; a weak D match, TRBD1 (6 bases). The sample comprised peripheral blood. The sequence was collected from an elderly woman with acute or convalescent COVID-19. The chain's CDR3 is CASSRQAGSYEQYF. CDR3 DNA sequence: TGTGCCAGTAGCAGACAGGCTGGATCCTACGAGCAGTACTTC.